Shown below are 12 T cell receptor beta chains from a single sample sequenced in a study of cytomegalovirus exposure and HLA in healthy donors. The PCR employed 60 Vbeta primers together with 13 Jbeta primers. TCRdb's table, derived via immunoSEQ multiplex PCR, lists solely in-frame clones and lacks some. The table records 90,000 to 140,000 clones, around 80% of them present only once. Material: PBMCs. These receptors were collected from a man aged 35 to 55 in good health and CMV-seropositive.

In regard to this clone: Sequence at one end of the junction differs from germline and may be a read error. This chain links TRBV11-2 with TRBJ2-3; 7 nucleotides agree with TRBD2. This CDR3 has 17 residues. CDR1 is SGHAT, CDR2 FQNNGV, per germline. In DNA form, the CDR3 reads TGTGCCGGCAGCTCGTTAGCGGGCTCCTCTTCCGGGGGTACGCAGTATTTT. It translates to CAGSSLAGSSSGGTQYF.

This chain joins TRBV25-1 and TRBJ1-2; 7 nucleotides agree with TRBD1. The CDR3 has 14 amino acids. The germline gives CDR1 MGHDK, CDR2 SYGVNS. J gave up 3 bases and V 2 bases, and 3 bases lay outside the gene matches. The CDR3 sequence is CASSEQGDDYGYTF. CDR3 bases: TGTGCCAGCAGTGAACAGGGGGATGACTATGGCTACACCTTC.

The V call is TRBV7-3, the J call TRBJ2-1, with 10 bases matching TRBD2. Germline loops: CDR1 SGHTA, CDR2 FQGTGA. V was clipped by 5 bases and J by 7 bases; unmatched bases: 8. The CDR3 length is 15 residues. CDR3 protein: CASSPRSGGVNEQFF. The CDR3 DNA reads as TGTGCCAGCAGCCCCCGCAGCGGGGGGGTGAATGAGCAGTTCTTC.

This clone was observed a handful of times. The chain is built from TRBV13 and TRBJ1-2, with D possibly matching TRBD1 (6 bases). Trimming took off 6 bases at V and 2 bases at J, with 22 bases between the two ends. This CDR3 contains 17 residues. Per the germline V gene, CDR1 is PRHDT and CDR2 is FYEKMQ (reference sequence). The CDR3 sequence is CASRPNLRGSRNYGYTF. The CDR3 DNA is TGTGCCAGCAGACCAAACCTCAGGGGCTCCCGGAACTATGGCTACACCTTC.

The chain employs TRBV7-2 and TRBJ1-4; perhaps TRBD1 as D (6 bases). Germline CDR1 SGHTA, CDR2 FQGNSA. CDR3 length: 18 residues. Trimming stripped 5 bases from V and 0 bases from J, with 19 bases between. CDR3 region: CASSPSRGFPATNEKLFF. In nucleotides, the CDR3 is TGTGCCAGCAGCCCTTCTAGGGGGTTCCCCGCAACTAATGAAAAACTGTTTTTT.

Worth noting for this clone: The junction shows a germline mismatch at one end, possibly a read error. The chain carries TRBV27 and TRBJ1-1; a weak D match, TRBD1 (5 bases). Germline V CDR1 and CDR2: MNHEY, SMNVEV (reference sequence). The CDR3 spans 12 residues. DNA for the CDR3: TGTGCCGGCAGTAAGGGGTTGGCTGAAGCTTTCTTT. Its translation is CAGSKGLAEAFF.

This chain connects TRBV4-2 to TRBJ2-2, with D possibly matching TRBD2 (6 bases). The CDR3 extends over 16 amino acids. CDR1 is LGHNA, CDR2 YNFKEQ, per germline. With 1 base removed from V and 5 bases from J, the gap between germline ends came to 14 bases. Here the CDR3 reads CASSQGGVGVTGELFF. The CDR3 DNA follows: TGTGCCAGCAGCCAAGGGGGGGTAGGAGTAACCGGGGAGCTGTTTTTT.

The V gene is TRBV6-5, the J gene TRBJ2-3; D perhaps matches TRBD1 (6 bases). The V end was cut by 7 bases, the J end by 4 bases, with 15 bases between. Per the germline V gene, CDR1 is MNHEY and CDR2 is SVGAGI. The length of the CDR3 is 14 residues. The chain's CDR3 is CASTIYGGPDTQYF. CDR3 nucleotide sequence: TGTGCCAGCACCATCTATGGGGGCCCAGATACGCAGTATTTT.

J is TRBJ1-1 and V is TRBV6-6, with D maybe TRBD1 (5 bases). Germline CDR1 is MNHNY and CDR2 is SVGAGI (reference sequence). The CDR3 runs to 15 residues. Trimming removed 4 bases from V and 4 bases from J, with 16 bases in between. The chain's CDR3 is CASSSIQVDRTEAFF. CDR3 DNA: TGTGCCAGCAGTTCGATACAGGTCGATCGCACTGAAGCTTTCTTT.

The chain recombines TRBV27 with TRBJ2-7; TRBD1 matches 7 bases. Germline CDR1 and CDR2: MNHEY and SMNVEV (reference sequence). The J segment lost 1 base and the V segment lost 3 bases, leaving 3 bases of the junction unmatched. The CDR3 runs 14 residues. The CDR3 reads CASSFSGQSYEQYF. CDR3 in DNA: TGTGCCAGCAGTTTCTCGGGACAGTCCTACGAGCAGTACTTC.

This rearrangement joins TRBV15 to TRBJ2-1; 7 bases align to TRBD1. With V trimmed by 3 bases and J by 5 bases, 10 bases remained unmatched. The CDR3 is made up of 16 amino acids. In germline, CDR1 is LNHNV, CDR2 YYDKDF (reference sequence). CDR3 loop: CATSSHRGPPHNEQFF. The CDR3 DNA reads TGTGCCACCAGCAGTCACAGGGGACCCCCACACAATGAGCAGTTCTTC.

The V gene is TRBV7-2, the J gene TRBJ2-7, with 12 bases fitting TRBD2. There are 18 residues in the CDR3. Unmatched junction bases numbered 14, after V lost 5 bases and J lost 3 bases. Germline V CDR1 and CDR2: SGHTA, FQGNSA. CDR3 sequence: CASSPTSGRSLGDYEQYF. The CDR3 bases are TGTGCCAGCAGCCCCACTAGCGGGAGGTCGTTGGGGGACTACGAGCAGTACTTC.